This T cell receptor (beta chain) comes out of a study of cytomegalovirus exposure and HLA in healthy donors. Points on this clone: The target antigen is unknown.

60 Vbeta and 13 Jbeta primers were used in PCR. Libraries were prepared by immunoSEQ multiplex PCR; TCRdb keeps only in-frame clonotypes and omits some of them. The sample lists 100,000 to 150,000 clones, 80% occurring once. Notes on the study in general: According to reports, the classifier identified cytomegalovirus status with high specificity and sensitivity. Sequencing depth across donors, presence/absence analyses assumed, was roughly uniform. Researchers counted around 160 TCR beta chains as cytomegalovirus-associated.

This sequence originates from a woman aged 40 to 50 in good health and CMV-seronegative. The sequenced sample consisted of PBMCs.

CDR3 loop: CASSPSGQDRAAFF. CDR3 DNA sequence: TGCGCCAGCAGTCCTAGTGGACAGGACAGGGCAGCTTTCTTT. The chain carries TRBV5-1 and TRBJ1-1; 8 bases match TRBD1. The CDR3 is 14 amino acids. CDR1 is SGHRS and CDR2 is YFSETQ in the germline V gene. V was clipped by 5 bases and J by 10 bases; unmatched bases: 13. The variable domain in full, with the rest retrieved from reference TRBV5-1 and TRBJ1-1, is KAGVTQTPRYLIKTRGQQVTLSCSPISGHRSVSWYQQTPGQGLQFLFEYFSETQRNKGNFPGRFSGRQFSNSRSEMNVSTLELGDSALYLCASSPSGQDRAAFFGQGTRLTVV.